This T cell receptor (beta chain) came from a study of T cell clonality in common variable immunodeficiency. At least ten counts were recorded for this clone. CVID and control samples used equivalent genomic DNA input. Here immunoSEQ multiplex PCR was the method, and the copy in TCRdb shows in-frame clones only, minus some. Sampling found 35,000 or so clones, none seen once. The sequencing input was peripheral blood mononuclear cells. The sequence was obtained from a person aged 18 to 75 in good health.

The CDR3 DNA, read in part, is TGCGCCAGCAGCTTACGGCTAGCGGGAGACGAG. It translates to CASSLRLAGDE. The full CDR3 reads CASSLRLAGDEQYF. V and J are TRBV5-1 and TRBJ2-7, with TRBD2 matching over 10 bases. The read ends 3 residues early relative to the CDR3; the germline J gene fills the gap. CDR3 length: 14 residues. V was clipped by 2 bases and J by 5 bases; unmatched bases: 4. CDR1 and CDR2 from the germline V gene are SGHRS and YFSETQ. The full variable domain, completed using reference TRBV5-1 and TRBJ2-7, is KAGVTQTPRYLIKTRGQQVTLSCSPISGHRSVSWYQQTPGQGLQFLFEYFSETQRNKGNFPGRFSGRQFSNSRSEMNVSTLELGDSALYLCASSLRLAGDEQYFGPGTRLTVT.